The 12 T cell receptor beta chains given below trace back to one sample, sequenced in a study of cytomegalovirus exposure and HLA in healthy donors. PCR employed 60 Vbeta and 13 Jbeta primers. Sequenced by immunoSEQ multiplex PCR; TCRdb stores in-frame clones only, minus some. This sample yields 200,000 to 250,000 clones, of which around 81% are seen a single time; roughly 7.4% belongs to the top ten. The sequencing sample was made of PBMCs. Receptors were obtained from a woman between 55 and 75 years old in good health and CMV-seropositive.

The chain uses TRBV5-4 and TRBJ2-3; 8 nucleotides agree with TRBD2. The V gene's germline CDR1 is SGHNT and CDR2 YYREEE (reference sequence). J gave up 4 bases and V 0 bases, and 4 bases lay outside the gene matches. The CDR3 is made up of 15 amino acids. CDR3 sequence: CASSLDAGGPDTQYF. The CDR3 coding sequence is TGTGCCAGCAGCTTGGATGCGGGAGGCCCAGATACGCAGTATTTT.

This chain connects TRBV18 to TRBJ1-1; TRBD1 aligns across 9 bases. The CDR3 extends over 16 amino acids. CDR1 is KGHSH and CDR2 is LQKENI in the germline V gene. With 0 bases clipped from V and 3 bases from J, the junction kept 5 bases outside the gene matches. CDR3 amino acids: CASSPPRQGGHTEAFF. In DNA form, the CDR3 reads TGTGCCAGCTCACCACCCAGACAGGGGGGACACACTGAAGCTTTCTTT.

The rearrangement joins TRBV19 to TRBJ1-4; D gene uncertain. Trimming pared 5 bases from V and 5 bases from J, leaving 15 bases between. CDR3 length: 15 residues. Germline-derived CDR1 and CDR2 are LNHDA and SQIVND (reference sequence). The DNA of the CDR3 is TGTGCCAGTAGTCCGCGGGGAGCGCCGAATGAAAAACTGTTTTTT. This gives the protein CASSPRGAPNEKLFF.

V and J are TRBV15 and TRBJ2-7, with D perhaps matching TRBD2 (7 bases). Germline loops: CDR1 LNHNV, CDR2 YYDKDF (reference sequence). V lost 2 bases, J lost 5 bases, and 19 bases lay in between. CDR3 length: 16 amino acids. CDR3 DNA sequence: TGTGCCACCAGCAGAATGGCCGGGGGGCTTTTGAACGAGCAGTACTTC. Amino acid sequence: CATSRMAGGLLNEQYF.

The table lists this clone with a few counts. The CDR3: CASSYLAGVSEQFF. CDR3 bases: TGTGCCAGCAGTTATCTAGCGGGAGTCAGCGAGCAGTTCTTC. This chain joins TRBV6-5 and TRBJ2-1; the match to TRBD2 covers 10 bases. V lost 3 bases, J lost 10 bases, and 6 bases stayed unmatched. Germline V gene sequence: CDR1 MNHEY, CDR2 SVGAGI. The CDR3 extends over 14 amino acids.

The chain links TRBV10-2 to TRBJ2-7; 10 nucleotides match TRBD1. V gave up 5 bases and J gave up 6 bases; unmatched junction bases: 10. Germline CDR1 reads WSHSY; CDR2 reads SAAADI. The CDR3 loop spans 15 amino acids. The CDR3 protein is CASSIATGTGAEQYF. The CDR3 bases are TGCGCCAGCAGTATAGCAACCGGGACAGGGGCCGAGCAGTACTTC.

This chain links TRBV9 with TRBJ2-7; the match to TRBD2 covers 7 bases. The junction had 10 bases not matched to a gene; V was cut back by 4 bases and J by 3 bases. CDR3 size: 15 residues. Germline V gene lookup returns CDR1 SGDLS and CDR2 YYNGEE. The CDR3 loop reads CASSPRGGTRYEQYF. The CDR3 nucleotides are TGTGCCAGCAGCCCCCGGGGAGGGACCCGCTACGAGCAGTACTTC.

This clone came up once. DNA of the CDR3: TGTGCCAGCAGGCCTACCGGGGGAGGTGAGCAGTTCTTC. Translating gives CASRPTGGGEQFF. The rearrangement uses TRBV5-4 and TRBJ2-1, with D possibly matching TRBD2 (6 bases). Germline V lookup: CDR1 SGHNT, CDR2 YYREEE (reference sequence). The CDR3 sequence is 13 residues long. V shed 5 bases and J shed 9 bases, with 15 bases lying between them. Combining the CDR3 with reference TRBV5-4 and TRBJ2-1 gives the whole variable domain ETGVTQSPTHLIKTRGQQVTLRCSSQSGHNTVSWYQQALGQGPQFIFQYYREEENGRGNFPPRFSGLQFPNYSSELNVNALELDDSALYLCASRPTGGGEQFFGPGTRLTVL.

Concerning this clone itself: The sample holds other DNA sequences that translate to the same CDR3. The gene calls are TRBV28 and TRBJ2-7; TRBD2 agrees at 9 bases. CDR1 is MDHEN, CDR2 SYDVKM, per germline. Losses at the gene ends were 6 bases for V and 3 bases for J; bases not matched to a gene: 9. This CDR3 has 15 residues. The CDR3 sequence: CASSPAGLARYEQYF. The CDR3 nucleotides read TGTGCCAGCAGCCCTGCGGGACTAGCCCGCTACGAGCAGTACTTC.

About this clone: The junction differs from germline at one of its ends, possibly a read error. The rearrangement joins TRBV4-1 to TRBJ1-3; D may be TRBD1 (6 bases). Germline CDR1 is MGHRA and CDR2 is YSYEKL. This CDR3 is built from 15 residues. This CDR3 is CASSKDRNSGNTIYF. DNA of the CDR3: TGCGCCAGCAGCAAAGACAGGAATTCTGGAAACACCATATATTTT.

This clone occurred once. This rearrangement joins TRBV27 to TRBJ2-7; the match to TRBD2 covers 7 bases. The ends lost 4 bases at V and 7 bases at J; junction bases unmatched: 7. This CDR3 has 13 amino acids. Germline V CDR1 and CDR2: MNHEY, SMNVEV (reference sequence). As DNA, the CDR3 is TGTGCCAGCAGTTGGGGGGGGTCTGGGGAGCAGTACTTC. Translated: CASSWGGSGEQYF.

The chain links TRBV29-1 to TRBJ2-5; 7 bases fit TRBD1. Germline V lookup: CDR1 SQVTM, CDR2 ANQGSEA. CDR3 length: 13 residues. V shed 7 bases and J 5 bases; nucleotides not matched to a gene: 10. The CDR3 DNA reads as TGCAGCGGTCAGACAGGGTTGGGGGAGACCCAGTACTTC. This sequence encodes CSGQTGLGETQYF.